The clone carrying this TCR beta chain occurred once. The V gene's germline CDR1 is MNHNS and CDR2 SASEGT. The V and J ends lost 1 base and 2 bases respectively, with 6 bases between them. CDR3 length: 13 residues. This sample is drawn from a study of blood T cell repertoires in COVID-19. Study details: Samples came from the United States, Italy and Spain, spanning acute and convalescent COVID-19. PBMCs, B-cell-depleted T cells, or T cells were the source of the cDNA or gDNA that made up the material.

Original handling: Estimation of nucleated cell counts relied on the amplification of reference gene primers. Assay: immunoSEQ multiplex PCR; the TCRdb copy retains only in-frame clones and omits some. The V and J calls and clone size were taken over from that table, and D and trimming were inferred from the DNA. The profile shows about 140,000 clones, roughly 76% of them singletons. This clonotype was obtained from a woman aged 45 to 65 with active or convalescent COVID-19. Input material: peripheral blood. The genes are TRBV6-1 and TRBJ2-7; D unclear. The CDR3 loop reads CASSEDSTYEQYF. In nucleotides, the CDR3 is TGTGCCAGCAGTGAAGACAGCACCTACGAGCAGTACTTC.